The present T cell receptor beta chain was sequenced within a study of blood T cells in healthy people across ages. A J-beta primer mix and a sample-barcoded 5' primer were used in a second PCR of roughly 7 to 12 cycles. One entry per CDR3 protein, called by TCRdb with MiXCR from the 5' RACE reads. Here the sample spans about 800,000 distinct CDR3 sequences, 20% to 25% being singletons. The junction had 13 bases not matched to a gene; V was cut back by 4 bases and J by 7 bases. CDR3 length equals 17 residues. From germline, CDR1 is SGHRS and CDR2 YFSETQ. These data were likewise used in another study, on T cells of mothers and their children.

This clonotype originated in a boy aged 5 to 17 in good health. The V and J genes are TRBV5-1 and TRBJ1-4, with 10 bases identical to TRBD1. Sample: blood. CDR3 residues: CASSRAGMDRGFEKLFF. In DNA form, the CDR3 reads TGCGCCAGCAGCCGCGCCGGTATGGACAGGGGGTTTGAAAAACTGTTTTTT. Variable domain in full (rest from reference TRBV5-1 and TRBJ1-4): KAGVTQTPRYLIKTRGQQVTLSCSPISGHRSVSWYQQTPGQGLQFLFEYFSETQRNKGNFPGRFSGRQFSNSRSEMNVSTLELGDSALYLCASSRAGMDRGFEKLFFGSGTQLSVL.